The 5 T cell receptor beta chains in this list originate from one sample, sequenced in a study of blood T cell repertoires in COVID-19 (dated by TCRdb to 2018 to 2020). Library preparation used the immunoSEQ multiplex PCR assay. TCRdb's version of the immuneACCESS table is confined to in-frame rearrangements and falls short of the full clone set. An unresolved V gene accounts for under half of the shortfall where checked; the remainder is of unknown origin. This sample is represented by 260,000 or so clones; around 84% of them were singletons. About 14% of the sample lies in the top ten. The source material was PBMCs or T cells enriched from blood (not recorded which). The receptor source for this set is a man younger than 30 who had recovered from COVID-19.

The chain carries TRBV7-9 and TRBJ2-1; TRBD2 is a possible D gene (5 bases). CDR3 size: 14 residues. V dropped 4 bases and J dropped 5 bases, with 12 bases sitting between them. From germline, CDR1 is SEHNR and CDR2 FQNEAQ (reference sequence). The DNA for the CDR3 is TGTGCCAGCAGCTCTGGACTTAATAACAATGAGCAGTTCTTC. Its translation is CASSSGLNNNEQFF.

V and J are TRBV13 and TRBJ2-1, with TRBD2 identical over 8 bases. This CDR3 spans 15 amino acids. The J segment lost 9 bases and the V segment lost 2 bases, leaving 9 bases of the junction unmatched. The germline gives CDR1 PRHDT, CDR2 FYEKMQ (reference sequence). This CDR3 reads CASSLPGLGYFEQFF. Here the CDR3 DNA reads TGTGCCAGCAGCTTACCGGGACTAGGGTATTTTGAGCAGTTCTTC.

The rearrangement links TRBV12-3 or TRBV12-4 to TRBJ1-3, with a possible D match to TRBD1 (6 bases). V lost 6 bases and J lost 3, with 9 bases in between. This CDR3 is 13 amino acids long. CDR3 sequence: CASRQGGGNTIYF. The DNA for the CDR3 is TGTGCCAGCAGACAGGGTGGTGGAAACACCATATATTTT.

A single count supports this clone. This chain connects TRBV11-2 to TRBJ2-7; no clear D. The ends were cut back, 4 bases at V and 7 bases at J, with 8 bases in the middle. CDR1 and CDR2 from the germline V gene are SGHAT and FQNNGV. This CDR3 has 11 amino acids. In nucleotides, the CDR3 is TGTGCCAGCAGCTGGAGTTCGGAGCAGTACTTC. It specifies CASSWSSEQYF.

The V and J genes are TRBV30 and TRBJ2-1, with D possibly TRBD2 on 5 matching bases. The CDR3 is made up of 13 amino acids. The V end was cut by 4 bases, the J end by 5 bases, with 12 bases between. Germline V gene data show CDR1 as GTSNPN and CDR2 as SVGIG (reference sequence). As DNA, the CDR3 is TGTGCCTGGAACCCGGGGTGGAACAATGAGCAGTTCTTC. Its translation: CAWNPGWNNEQFF.